The clone carrying this T cell receptor (beta chain) appeared many times. The data were taken from a study of response to subunit inactivated influenza vaccine. Looked up from germline, CDR1 is LGHNA and CDR2 is YNFKEQ. V lost 0 bases and J lost 2, with 11 bases in between. CDR3 size: 15 residues. In TCRdb, the RT-PCR reads were re-called with MiXCR into one record per CDR3 protein. The sample records about 500,000 distinct CDR3 sequences, 6% to 9% being singletons. Specimen: PBMCs from blood, collected around 25 months after vaccination. The rearrangement uses TRBV4-2 and TRBJ2-7; the D is unclear. The receptor was derived from a man aged 50 to 75 who received an inactivated influenza vaccine. For the CDR3, the DNA is TGTGCCAGCAGCCAAGACGTCAACAGTCCCTACGAGCAGTACTTC. Translation gives CASSQDVNSPYEQYF.